A selection of T cell receptor beta chains follows, all from one sample in a study of OX40 agonist ivuxolimab in advanced cancers. Using immunoSEQ multiplex PCR, the repertoire was profiled, and TCRdb retains in-frame clones only, with some absent. The repertoire consists of around 80,000 clones, with 70% to 90% occurring once and the leading ten covering 0.72%. The sequenced sample was CD4+ or CD8+ T cells sorted from blood, obtained in a trial of the OX40 agonist ivuxolimab. The receptors shown here come from an adult with an advanced solid tumor such as melanoma, head and neck, liver or kidney cancer. Both conserved end residues are part of each CDR3. Fields, in order: clone size, D gene, J gene, V gene, CDR3 DNA, CDR3 protein. D genes are given only for firm matches. Some rows mark clone size as missing; the rest say once, few, many or name a class of expanded clone.

clone size: NA; D gene: TRBD1; J gene: TRBJ1-5; V gene: TRBV19; CDR3 DNA: TGTGCCAGTAGTATCTGGGTCGGACAGGGGTACGATCAGCCCCAGCATTTT; CDR3 protein: CASSIWVGQGYDQPQHF
clone size: NA; D gene: TRBD1; J gene: TRBJ1-2; V gene: TRBV4-3; CDR3 DNA: TGCGCCAGCAGCCAACGTCCCCCAGGGGGTCTTTGGAAGTATGGCTACACCTTC; CDR3 protein: CASSQRPPGGLWKYGYTF
clone size: NA; D gene: NA; J gene: TRBJ1-2; V gene: TRBV19; CDR3 DNA: TGTGCCAGTAGTGTTCGTGGAGGGTCTAACTATGGCTACACCTTC; CDR3 protein: CASSVRGGSNYGYTF
clone size: NA; D gene: NA; J gene: TRBJ1-5; V gene: TRBV29-1; CDR3 DNA: TGCAGCGTTGAAGTGGGAGGGGGACAGCCCCAGCATTTT; CDR3 protein: CSVEVGGGQPQHF
clone size: NA; D gene: NA; J gene: TRBJ2-2; V gene: TRBV7-6; CDR3 DNA: TGTGCCAGCAGCTTGGACGGGTTGATCGGCGGGGAGCTGTTTTTT; CDR3 protein: CASSLDGLIGGELFF
clone size: few; D gene: NA; J gene: TRBJ2-2; V gene: TRBV19; CDR3 DNA: TGTGCCAGTAGTTCCCAGGGTCTTAACACCGGGGAGCTGTTTTTT; CDR3 protein: CASSSQGLNTGELFF
clone size: once; D gene: NA; J gene: TRBJ2-7; V gene: TRBV19; CDR3 DNA: TGTGCCAGTGGCCCGGGACCGAACTACCATTACGAGCAGTACTTC; CDR3 protein: CASGPGPNYHYEQYF
clone size: NA; D gene: NA; J gene: TRBJ2-3; V gene: TRBV11-3; CDR3 DNA: TGTGCCAGCAGCCCGGGTTTGAGAGATACGCAGTATTTT; CDR3 protein: CASSPGLRDTQYF
clone size: NA; D gene: NA; J gene: TRBJ2-3; V gene: TRBV19; CDR3 DNA: TGTGCCAGTAGCCCCGGGGGACTGCGGACAGATACGCAGTATTTT; CDR3 protein: CASSPGGLRTDTQYF
clone size: NA; D gene: TRBD1; J gene: TRBJ2-7; V gene: TRBV6-1; CDR3 DNA: TGTGCCAGCCGAACCGGGACAGGGTACGCCTACGAGCAGTACTTC; CDR3 protein: CASRTGTGYAYEQYF
clone size: once; D gene: NA; J gene: TRBJ2-1; V gene: TRBV15; CDR3 DNA: TGTGCCACCAGCAGAGGCGGAAGCGGCTACCGCGATGAGCAGTTCTTC; CDR3 protein: CATSRGGSGYRDEQFF
clone size: NA; D gene: NA; J gene: TRBJ1-1; V gene: TRBV18; CDR3 DNA: TGTGCCAGCTCACCAGAGAGGGGCGCTAACACTGAAGCTTTCTTT; CDR3 protein: CASSPERGANTEAFF
clone size: NA; D gene: TRBD1; J gene: TRBJ2-1; V gene: TRBV7-3; CDR3 DNA: TGTGCCAGCAGCTCCTCGGGACAGGGAACCTACAATGAGCAGTTCTTC; CDR3 protein: CASSSSGQGTYNEQFF
clone size: NA; D gene: TRBD1; J gene: TRBJ2-1; V gene: TRBV6-1; CDR3 DNA: TGTGCCAGCAGCGACCTCGGCAGGGGGGAGCAGTTCTTC; CDR3 protein: CASSDLGRGEQFF
clone size: NA; D gene: NA; J gene: TRBJ2-1; V gene: TRBV5-4; CDR3 DNA: TGTGCCAGCAGTGCCGGGACTGCCTACAATGAGCAGTTCTTC; CDR3 protein: CASSAGTAYNEQFF
clone size: NA; D gene: NA; J gene: TRBJ2-1; V gene: TRBV20-1; CDR3 DNA: TGCAGTGCTAGAAGGGGGAGTGAGCAGTTCTTC; CDR3 protein: CSARRGSEQFF
clone size: NA; D gene: NA; J gene: TRBJ1-5; V gene: TRBV7-9; CDR3 DNA: TGTGCCAGCAGCGAAGAGGCGACCCGTAAGCCCCAGCATTTT; CDR3 protein: CASSEEATRKPQHF